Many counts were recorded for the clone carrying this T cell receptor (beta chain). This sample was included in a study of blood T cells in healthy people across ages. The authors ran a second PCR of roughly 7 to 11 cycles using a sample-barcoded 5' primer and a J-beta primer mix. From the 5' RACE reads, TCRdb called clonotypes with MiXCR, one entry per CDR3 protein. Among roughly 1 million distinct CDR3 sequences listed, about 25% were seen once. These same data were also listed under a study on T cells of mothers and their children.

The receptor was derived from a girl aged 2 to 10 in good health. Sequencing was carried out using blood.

CDR3 sequence reads: CASSQDRERETQYF. Written as DNA, the CDR3 is TGTGCCAGCAGCCAAGATCGAGAGAGGGAGACCCAGTACTTC. The chain combines TRBV3-1 with TRBJ2-5, with D unclear. Germline CDR1 LGHDT, CDR2 YNNKEL (reference sequence). This CDR3 spans 14 amino acids. V was pared by 0 bases and J by 5 bases, with 10 bases between.